These 24 T cell receptor beta chains share one sample of origin, sequenced in a study of T cells in Graves' hyperthyroidism and ophthalmopathy. Amplification targeted TCR beta CDR3 regions from RNA transcripts. In the first-round RT-PCR of the TCR CDR3, the HTBI primer set was used. One entry per CDR3 protein results from TCRdb running MiXCR on the multiplex PCR reads. The top ten clones hold approximately 8.6% of a sample with about 300,000 distinct CDR3 sequences, 10% to 15% of them seen once. Sequencing was performed on blood. Receptor source: a woman under 40 with Graves' hyperthyroidism that later progressed to Graves' ophthalmopathy.

This clonotype was counted at least ten times. The DNA of the CDR3 is TGTGCCAGCAGCCCGCCCGGGCTAGCCAAAAACATTCAGTACTTC. Its protein product is CASSPPGLAKNIQYF. The chain carries TRBV11-2 and TRBJ2-4, with D hard to call. V dropped 5 bases and J dropped 0 bases, with 11 bases sitting between them. Per the germline V gene, CDR1 is SGHAT and CDR2 is FQNNGV. The length of the CDR3 is 15 residues.

This clonotype was seen many times. The gene calls are TRBV3-1 and TRBJ2-1; 7 positions match TRBD2. Looked up from germline, CDR1 is LGHDT and CDR2 is YNNKEL (reference sequence). V lost 2 bases to trimming and J lost 1 base; unmatched junction nucleotides: 5. CDR3 length: 16 amino acids. DNA for the CDR3: TGTGCCAGCAGCCAACCAAGACTAGCATCCTACAATGAGCAGTTCTTC. Its protein is CASSQPRLASYNEQFF.

This clonotype was observed many times. This chain connects TRBV28 to TRBJ1-5, with 7 bases that match TRBD1. J gave up 9 bases and V 5 bases, and 10 bases lay outside the gene matches. CDR1 and CDR2 (germline): MDHEN, SYDVKM. The CDR3 contains 14 residues. As DNA, the CDR3 is TGTGCCAGCAGTAGAGACAGGGAGGTTCGGCCCCAGCATTTT. It specifies CASSRDREVRPQHF. Filled out from reference TRBV28 and TRBJ1-5, the complete variable domain reads DVKVTQSSRYLVKRTGEKVFLECVQDMDHENMFWYRQDPGLGLRLIYFSYDVKMKEKGDIPEGYSVSREKKERFSLILESASTNQTSMYLCASSRDREVRPQHFGDGTRLSIL.

This clonotype has ten or more counts. The CDR3 sequence is CATSDFRREGRETQYF. DNA for the CDR3: TGTGCCACCAGTGATTTTCGGCGGGAGGGCCGAGAGACCCAGTACTTC. The chain joins TRBV24-1 to TRBJ2-5; 9 bases are a match to TRBD2. CDR1 and CDR2 from the germline V gene are KGHDR and SFDVKD. Unmatched junction bases numbered 6, after V lost 1 base and J lost 4 bases. The CDR3 contains 16 residues.

This clonotype was recorded at least ten times. This sequence joins TRBV24-1 and TRBJ2-2; the D gene could be TRBD1 or TRBD2 (7 bases each). Deletions cut 7 bases from V and 6 bases from J, with 17 bases between. Germline CDR1 is KGHDR and CDR2 is SFDVKD. This CDR3 has 15 residues. CDR3 nucleotide sequence: TGTGCCACCAGGGACTCGGGAGGACAGGCCGGGGAGCTGTTTTTT. This translates into CATRDSGGQAGELFF.

This chain joins TRBV10-2 and TRBJ2-7; 7 nucleotides match TRBD1. Losses at the gene ends were 6 bases for V and 3 bases for J; bases not matched to a gene: 17. Per the germline V gene, CDR1 is WSHSY and CDR2 is SAAADI. CDR3 length: 17 amino acids. The CDR3 sequence: CASRETLSTGRHYEQYF. The CDR3 DNA sequence: TGCGCCAGCAGGGAGACCCTCTCGACAGGGCGCCACTACGAGCAGTACTTC.

The sample holds a few counts of this clonotype. Written as DNA, the CDR3 is TGCAGCGCACAGCTAAACTATGGCTACACCTTC. Translating it yields CSAQLNYGYTF. The V and J genes are TRBV29-1 and TRBJ1-2; D gene uncertain. The V gene's germline CDR1 is SQVTM and CDR2 ANQGSEA. The CDR3 is 11 amino acids. V lost 7 bases, J lost 2 bases, and 8 bases lay in between.

This clonotype was recorded many times. The chain couples TRBV20-1 to TRBJ1-1; D is perhaps TRBD1 (5 bases). This CDR3 contains 15 residues. Germline CDR1 and CDR2: DFQATT and SNEGSKA (reference sequence). Between the trimmed V and J ends, which lost 6 bases and 1 base, there was a span of 18 bases. The CDR3 spells CSAAPPGRKNTEAFF. In DNA form, the CDR3 reads TGCAGTGCCGCCCCGCCGGGACGGAAGAACACTGAAGCTTTCTTT.

J is TRBJ2-1 and V is TRBV4-3, with 14 bases fitting TRBD2. The CDR3 extends over 16 amino acids. Germline-derived CDR1 and CDR2 are LGHNA and YSLEER. The V and J ends lost 4 bases and 8 bases, in that order; junction bases with no gene match: 7. CDR3 DNA sequence: TGCGCCAGCAGCCTCCGACTAGCGGGAGGGATTGATGAGCAGTTCTTC. This codes for CASSLRLAGGIDEQFF.

The chain combines TRBV30 with TRBJ2-7; TRBD2 matches 10 bases. V lost 2 bases to trimming and J lost 3 bases; unmatched junction nucleotides: 1. The CDR3 runs to 13 residues. Per germline, CDR1 GTSNPN and CDR2 SVGIG (reference sequence). In nucleotides, the CDR3 is TGTGCCTGGAGTTCTAGCGGGAGCTACGAGCAGTACTTC. This encodes CAWSSSGSYEQYF.

This clonotype was observed at least ten times. V gene TRBV12-3 or TRBV12-4 combines with J gene TRBJ2-7, with a tentative D call TRBD2 (5 bases). The CDR3 contains 13 residues. Trimming pared 6 bases from V and 3 bases from J, leaving 12 bases between. In nucleotides, the CDR3 is TGTGCCAGCAGAAGCGGCAGGAACTACGAGCAGTACTTC. Protein sequence: CASRSGRNYEQYF.

In this sample, this clonotype turned up many times. The chain is built from TRBV28 and TRBJ2-7; 9 bases are shared with TRBD1. The germline V gene encodes CDR1 MDHEN and CDR2 SYDVKM. The CDR3 spans 15 residues. The J segment lost 3 bases and the V segment lost 0 bases, leaving 3 bases of the junction unmatched. CDR3 residues: CASSLWTGGRYEQYF. The DNA for the CDR3 is TGTGCCAGCAGTTTATGGACAGGGGGACGCTACGAGCAGTACTTC.

This clonotype has ten or more counts. The V call is TRBV12-3 or TRBV12-4, the J call TRBJ2-1; weak D call: TRBD2 (5 bases). V was pared by 4 bases and J by 7 bases, with 20 bases between. There are 16 residues in the CDR3. The CDR3 DNA reads TGTGCCAGCAGTTCCAAGGACTTCCTCCTAGGAAATGAGCAGTTCTTC. This codes for CASSSKDFLLGNEQFF.

The chain employs TRBV7-6 and TRBJ2-1; D not certain. The CDR3 totals 13 residues. The V end lost 2 bases, the J end lost 6 bases, and 8 bases lay between the germline ends. CDR1 SGHVS and CDR2 FNYEAQ come from the germline V gene. CDR3 loop: CASSLRESNEQFF. The CDR3 nucleotides are TGTGCCAGCAGCTTACGAGAAAGCAATGAGCAGTTCTTC.

This clonotype was picked up a small number of times. The V call is TRBV6-1, the J call TRBJ2-3, with 7 positions matching TRBD2. Germline loops: CDR1 MNHNS, CDR2 SASEGT. With 5 bases clipped from V and 4 bases from J, the junction kept 12 bases outside the gene matches. The CDR3 length is 16 residues. CDR3 sequence reads: CASSSGGAGDADTQYF. The DNA for the CDR3 is TGTGCCAGCAGTTCGGGGGGTGCGGGAGATGCAGATACGCAGTATTTT.

This clonotype showed up many times. The chain links TRBV24-1 to TRBJ2-2, with 8 bases identical to TRBD1. The CDR3 contains 16 residues. Per germline, CDR1 KGHDR and CDR2 SFDVKD. Trimming removed 4 bases from V and 6 bases from J; junction bases left unmatched: 9. The CDR3 nucleotides read TGTGCCACCAGTGACCCTGGACAGGGCCTCGCCGGGGAGCTGTTTTTT. It specifies CATSDPGQGLAGELFF.

V is TRBV20-1 and J is TRBJ2-1; 8 bases line up with TRBD2. This CDR3 has 15 amino acids. V was pared by 1 base and J by 4 bases, with 6 bases of the junction left unmatched. The germline V gene has CDR1 DFQATT and CDR2 SNEGSKA (reference sequence). CDR3 sequence (DNA): TGCAGTGCTAGAGCACCGGGACTAGTATACAATGAGCAGTTCTTC. This translates into CSARAPGLVYNEQFF.

This clonotype was detected many times. The chain links TRBV6-2 or TRBV6-3 to TRBJ2-2, with 7 bases identical to TRBD1. The junction had 7 bases not matched to a gene; V was cut back by 6 bases and J by 6 bases. CDR1 and CDR2 (germline): MNHEY, SVGEGT. This CDR3 is built from 14 residues. This chain's CDR3 is CASSQQGLPGELFF. The CDR3 bases are TGTGCCAGCAGCCAACAGGGGTTGCCCGGGGAGCTGTTTTTT.

This clonotype was recorded at least ten times. CDR3 DNA sequence: TGTGCCAGCAGTTTACGACTAGATCCGTACGAGCAGTACTTC. Amino acid sequence: CASSLRLDPYEQYF. The chain links TRBV6-2 or TRBV6-3 to TRBJ2-7, with D maybe TRBD2 (6 bases). Trimming took off 4 bases at V and 4 bases at J, with 14 bases between the two ends. Germline lookup yields CDR1 MNHEY and CDR2 SVGEGT. CDR3 length: 14 residues.

This chain's CDR3 is CSAPRGEETQYF. Here the CDR3 DNA reads TGCAGTGCTCCGCGGGGCGAAGAGACCCAGTACTTC. The rearrangement uses TRBV20-1 and TRBJ2-5, with a weak D call TRBD2 (6 bases). The V end lost 5 bases, the J end lost 3 bases, and 10 bases lay between the germline ends. CDR3 length: 12 amino acids. Germline V lookup: CDR1 DFQATT, CDR2 SNEGSKA (reference sequence).

This clonotype was counted ten times or more. The chain carries TRBV7-2 and TRBJ2-3; 14 bases are a match to TRBD2. In germline, CDR1 is SGHTA, CDR2 FQGNSA. The CDR3 consists of 17 residues. The ends lost 1 base at V and 3 bases at J; junction bases unmatched: 3. CDR3 sequence: CASSLGLAGGPTDTQYF. The CDR3 DNA reads as TGTGCCAGCAGCTTAGGACTAGCGGGAGGGCCTACAGATACGCAGTATTTT.

This clonotype was seen at least ten times. The chain couples TRBV20-1 to TRBJ1-4; 7 positions match TRBD1. The J segment lost 4 bases and the V segment lost 8 bases, leaving 7 bases of the junction unmatched. In germline, CDR1 is DFQATT, CDR2 SNEGSKA (reference sequence). This CDR3 spans 13 amino acids. This chain's CDR3 is CSLPGTVNEKLFF. The DNA for the CDR3 is TGCAGTCTTCCCGGGACAGTTAATGAAAAACTGTTTTTT.

In its sample, this clonotype was seen many times. The V gene is TRBV15, the J gene TRBJ2-1; 7 positions match TRBD2. V lost 5 bases and J lost 11; bases outside the gene matches: 6. Germline V gene sequence: CDR1 LNHNV, CDR2 YYDKDF (reference sequence). The CDR3 is 12 amino acids. The CDR3 is CATSPRREQQFF. The CDR3 region has the DNA TGTGCCACCAGCCCCAGGCGGGAGCAGCAGTTCTTC.

This clonotype occurred many times. The chain is built from TRBV30 and TRBJ1-3; the D gene is possibly TRBD1 (5 bases). Germline lookup yields CDR1 GTSNPN and CDR2 SVGIG (reference sequence). CDR3 length: 12 residues. V lost 5 bases, J lost 2 bases, and 7 bases lay in between. CDR3 residues: CAWSQAGNTIYF. CDR3 nucleotides: TGTGCCTGGTCACAGGCTGGAAACACCATATATTTT.